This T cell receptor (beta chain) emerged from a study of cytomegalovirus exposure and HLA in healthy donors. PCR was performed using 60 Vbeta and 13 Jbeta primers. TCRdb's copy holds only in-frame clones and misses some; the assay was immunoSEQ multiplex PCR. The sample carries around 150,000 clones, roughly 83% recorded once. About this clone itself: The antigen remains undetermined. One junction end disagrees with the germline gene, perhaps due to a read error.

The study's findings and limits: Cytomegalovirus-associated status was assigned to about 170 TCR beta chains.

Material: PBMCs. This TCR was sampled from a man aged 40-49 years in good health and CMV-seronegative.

CDR3 DNA sequence: TGTGCTAGCAGCTTGAATTTCGGGACAGGCGGGGAGCTGTTTTTT. Residues: CASSLNFGTGGELFF. J is TRBJ2-2 and V is TRBV7-7, with 8 bases matching TRBD1. CDR3 length: 15 amino acids. The germline CDR1 and CDR2 sequences are SSHAT and FNYEAQ (reference sequence).